The T cell receptor (beta chain) under discussion was sequenced for a study of blood T cell repertoires in COVID-19. Study-level information: The analysed material was cDNA or gDNA that came from T cells, B-cell-depleted T cells, or PBMCs.

The protocol was immunoSEQ multiplex PCR, while the TCRdb copy is restricted to in-frame clones and leaves out a portion. The sample consists of about 210,000 clones, roughly 84% of them appearing once. The sample taken for sequencing was peripheral blood. This TCR came from a woman aged 80 or over with acute or convalescent COVID-19.

The CDR3 nucleotides read TGTGCCACCAGTGGATGGAGGGGAAGATGTGGCTACACCTTC. Amino acid sequence: CATSGWRGRCGYTF. V and J are TRBV24-1 and TRBJ1-2; possibly TRBD1 for D (5 bases). CDR1 is KGHDR, CDR2 SFDVKD, per germline. The CDR3 sequence is 14 residues long. V lost 5 bases and J lost 7, with 16 bases in between.